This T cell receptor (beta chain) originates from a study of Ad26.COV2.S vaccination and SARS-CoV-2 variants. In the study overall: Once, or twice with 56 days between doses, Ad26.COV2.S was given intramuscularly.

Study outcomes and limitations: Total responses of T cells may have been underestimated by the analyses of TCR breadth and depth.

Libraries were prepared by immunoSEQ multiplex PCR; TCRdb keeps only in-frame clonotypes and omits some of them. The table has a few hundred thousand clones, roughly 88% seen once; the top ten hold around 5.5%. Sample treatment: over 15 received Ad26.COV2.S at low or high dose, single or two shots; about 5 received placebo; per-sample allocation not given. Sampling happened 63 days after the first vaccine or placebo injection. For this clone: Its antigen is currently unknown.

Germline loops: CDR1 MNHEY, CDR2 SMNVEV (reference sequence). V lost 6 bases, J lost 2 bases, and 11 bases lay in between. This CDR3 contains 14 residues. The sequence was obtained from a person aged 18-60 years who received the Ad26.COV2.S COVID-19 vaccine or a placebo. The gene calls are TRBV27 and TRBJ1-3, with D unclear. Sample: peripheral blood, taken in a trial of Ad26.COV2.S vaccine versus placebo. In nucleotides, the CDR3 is TGTGCCAGCAGCGGAGGGAGGACTGGAAACACCATATATTTT. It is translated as CASSGGRTGNTIYF.